The 14 T cell receptor beta chains presented below share a single source sample, sequenced in a study of cytotoxic CD8 clonotypes in ibrutinib-treated CLL. The data were produced by immunoSEQ multiplex PCR, yet TCRdb's version contains in-frame clones alone and is incomplete. The sample includes about 130,000 clones, 80% to 90% seen only once; the top ten take roughly 1.9%. Sequences were derived from PBMCs, sampled after 24 months of ibrutinib treatment. Every receptor here comes from a human donor with chronic lymphocytic leukemia.

On this clone: The identical CDR3 is also encoded by other nucleotide sequences in the sample. The chain joins TRBV28 to TRBJ2-7; tentatively, D is TRBD1 or TRBD2 (7 bases each). Germline V gene lookup returns CDR1 MDHEN and CDR2 SYDVKM. Trimming cost V 6 bases and J 2 bases, with 17 bases left between them. There are 15 residues in the CDR3. The CDR3 coding sequence is TGTGCCAGCAGCTTGGGAGGGCAGGGGGCCTACGAGCAGTACTTC. Translation: CASSLGGQGAYEQYF.

CDR3 residues: CASSQEFFPGGQYNEQFF. Here the CDR3 DNA reads TGCGCCAGCAGCCAAGAGTTCTTTCCGGGGGGGCAGTACAATGAGCAGTTCTTC. The rearrangement links TRBV4-1 to TRBJ2-1; TRBD2 matches at 8 bases. Unmatched junction bases numbered 11, after V lost 0 bases and J lost 4 bases. CDR3 length: 18 amino acids. The germline V gene has CDR1 MGHRA and CDR2 YSYEKL.

The chain is built from TRBV19 and TRBJ2-7; no clear D. CDR1 LNHDA and CDR2 SQIVND come from the germline V gene (reference sequence). The CDR3 loop spans 13 amino acids. V was shortened by 5 bases and J by 5 bases, with 13 bases between the two germline ends. CDR3 in amino acids: CASSSPAFHEQYF. CDR3 bases: TGTGCCAGTAGTTCCCCGGCGTTTCACGAGCAGTACTTC.

The V and J genes are TRBV5-1 and TRBJ2-3; 9 bases are shared with TRBD2. The CDR3 length is 17 residues. Germline-derived CDR1 and CDR2 are SGHRS and YFSETQ. J gave up 4 bases and V 0 bases, and 9 bases lay outside the gene matches. CDR3 region: CASSLARGGGAADTQYF. CDR3 nucleotide sequence: TGCGCCAGCAGCTTGGCCAGGGGCGGGGGGGCCGCAGATACGCAGTATTTT.

V gene TRBV4-3 combines with J gene TRBJ2-3, with D possibly being TRBD1 (5 bases). The germline CDR1 and CDR2 sequences are LGHNA and YSLEER. This CDR3 contains 14 residues. The V end was cut by 3 bases, the J end by 3 bases, with 10 bases between. The CDR3 nucleotides are TGCGCCAGCAGCCAGTCGACAGATACAGATACGCAGTATTTT. Protein sequence: CASSQSTDTDTQYF.

The genes are TRBV2 and TRBJ2-7; 7 bases map to TRBD1. The CDR3 is made up of 14 amino acids. Germline CDR1 is SNHLY and CDR2 is FYNNEI. The J segment lost 2 bases and the V segment lost 6 bases, leaving 7 bases of the junction unmatched. CDR3 sequence reads: CASSSTGVAYEQYF. In nucleotides, the CDR3 is TGTGCCAGCAGCTCTACAGGGGTGGCCTACGAGCAGTACTTC. The whole variable domain, filled in from reference TRBV2 and TRBJ2-7, reads EPEVTQTPSHQVTQMGQEVILRCVPISNHLYFYWYRQILGQKVEFLVSFYNNEISEKSEIFDDQFSVERPDGSNFTLKIRSTKLEDSAMYFCASSSTGVAYEQYFGPGTRLTVT.

This chain connects TRBV7-2 to TRBJ2-2, with TRBD1 matching over 10 bases. The CDR3 is 14 residues long. The V gene end was trimmed by 3 bases and the J gene end by 6 bases; junction bases not matched to a gene: 1. Per germline, CDR1 SGHTA and CDR2 FQGNSA. The CDR3 sequence: CASSLTGGSGELFF. CDR3 bases: TGTGCCAGCAGCTTGACAGGGGGCTCCGGGGAGCTGTTTTTT.

The chain uses TRBV14 and TRBJ2-7; the D gene is possibly TRBD1 (7 bases). Trimming removed 4 bases from V and 5 bases from J, with 21 bases in between. Germline V gene data show CDR1 as SGHDN and CDR2 as FVKESK. This CDR3 has 16 residues. CDR3 DNA: TGTGCCAGCAGCCCCCGGGGGAGACAGGGTGCCCACGAGCAGTACTTC. Translating it yields CASSPRGRQGAHEQYF.

The J gene is TRBJ1-2, the V gene TRBV27; D is perhaps TRBD1 (5 bases). Germline V gene sequence: CDR1 MNHEY, CDR2 SMNVEV (reference sequence). The CDR3 has 13 amino acids. V was trimmed by 6 bases and J by 8 bases, leaving 16 bases between them. DNA of the CDR3: TGTGCCAGCAGCTCTATTATACAGGAAGGCTACACCTTC. Translating it yields CASSSIIQEGYTF.

A word on this clone: The same CDR3 can be traced to other DNA sequences in this sample. The chain carries TRBV7-3 and TRBJ2-3; TRBD2 is a possible D gene (6 bases). Per the germline V gene, CDR1 is SGHTA and CDR2 is FQGTGA. Trimming stripped 3 bases from V and 3 bases from J, with 13 bases between. The CDR3 is 15 amino acids. The CDR3, as DNA: TGTGCCAGCAGCTTTGGAGGCGGGGAAACAGATACGCAGTATTTT. Translation gives CASSFGGGETDTQYF.

The chain recombines TRBV30 with TRBJ1-3, with D perhaps matching TRBD1 (5 bases). Germline V gene data show CDR1 as GTSNPN and CDR2 as SVGIG (reference sequence). There are 12 residues in the CDR3. V was cut by 5 bases and J by 0 bases, with 5 bases left in between. The CDR3 sequence: CAWGGSGNTIYF. DNA of the CDR3: TGTGCCTGGGGGGGCTCTGGAAACACCATATATTTT.

The J gene is TRBJ1-2, the V gene TRBV19; D unclear. The CDR3 runs 16 residues. Trimming stripped 3 bases from V and 4 bases from J, with 18 bases between. CDR1 LNHDA and CDR2 SQIVND come from the germline V gene (reference sequence). The CDR3 here is CASSIRSAVGSYGYTF. The DNA of the CDR3 is TGTGCCAGTAGTATTCGGTCGGCGGTCGGAAGCTATGGCTACACCTTC.

V and J are TRBV7-2 and TRBJ2-3; 11 bases match TRBD2. The CDR3 runs 14 residues. From germline, CDR1 is SGHTA and CDR2 FQGNSA. V lost 5 bases, J lost 5 bases, and 3 bases stayed unmatched. The CDR3 protein is CASSRGLAEDTQYF. In DNA, the CDR3 is TGTGCCAGCAGCCGGGGACTAGCGGAAGATACGCAGTATTTT.

The chain uses TRBV28 and TRBJ1-2; TRBD1 agrees at 7 bases. The CDR3 length is 20 residues. Germline V gene lookup returns CDR1 MDHEN and CDR2 SYDVKM. With V trimmed by 7 bases and J by 0 bases, 23 bases remained unmatched. DNA of the CDR3: TGTGCCAGCACCGCTTCTGGGGCCGAGGGGGCCGCGTCCGCTAACTATGGCTACACCTTC. Translation: CASTASGAEGAASANYGYTF.